Presented here are 17 T cell receptor beta chains from one specimen sequenced in a study of neurological immune-mediated disorders. The time point was: technical triplicate 3. TCRdb itself ran the 5' RACE reads through MiXCR, one entry per CDR3 protein. The sample lists 25,000 to 35,000 distinct CDR3 sequences, roughly a sixth occurring once. The sequencing input was CD4+ T cells from blood. Every receptor here comes from a female donor with HTLV-1-associated myelopathy (HAM/TSP).

In its sample, this clonotype was seen many times. The genes are TRBV12-3 or TRBV12-4 and TRBJ2-3; D may be TRBD1 (9 bases). With 8 bases removed from V and 0 bases from J, the gap between germline ends came to 24 bases. This CDR3 comprises 18 residues. The CDR3 spells CASEDRGGLARSTDTQYF. The CDR3 region has the DNA TGTGCCAGCGAGGACAGGGGCGGACTAGCACGAAGCACAGATACGCAGTATTTT.

Many counts were recorded for this clonotype. CDR3 DNA sequence: TGCGCCTGCCAGACAGGGGGCCTTGAAGATACGCAGTATTTT. Encoded protein: CACQTGGLEDTQYF. The chain combines TRBV5-1 with TRBJ2-3; 10 nucleotides match TRBD1. The CDR3 sequence is 14 residues long. V was clipped by 10 bases and J by 5 bases; unmatched bases: 10. The germline V gene encodes CDR1 SGHRS and CDR2 YFSETQ.

This clonotype is judged medium-sized. The CDR3 coding sequence is TGTGCCAGCAGTTACTCGGTAGCGTATGAGACCCAGTACTTC. It encodes CASSYSVAYETQYF. The chain carries TRBV6-6 and TRBJ2-5; possible D gene TRBD2, 5 bases. Per germline, CDR1 MNHNY and CDR2 SVGAGI (reference sequence). The CDR3 runs 14 residues. V lost 0 bases to trimming and J lost 5 bases, with 10 bases between them.

This clonotype was picked up many times. The rearrangement links TRBV20-1 to TRBJ1-5, with unresolved D. Trimming stripped 4 bases from V and 5 bases from J, with 12 bases between. CDR1 and CDR2 (germline): DFQATT, SNEGSKA (reference sequence). CDR3 size: 13 residues. For the CDR3, the DNA is TGCAGTGCTAAGGCAGGCGTGGATCAGCCCCAGCATTTT. It encodes CSAKAGVDQPQHF.

This clonotype is medium-sized by share. The chain employs TRBV7-2 and TRBJ1-6; 8 positions agree with TRBD1. Germline assignment: CDR1 SGHTA and CDR2 FQGNSA. The CDR3 consists of 15 residues. V trimming: 2 bases; J trimming: 5 bases; junction bases outside the gene matches: 2. CDR3 loop: CASSLRTGNNSPLHF. CDR3 coding DNA: TGTGCCAGCAGCTTAAGGACAGGGAATAATTCACCCCTCCACTTT.

This clonotype has at least ten counts. V usage is TRBV20-1 and J usage is TRBJ2-2; D not certain. The CDR3 loop spans 12 amino acids. The V and J ends lost 3 bases and 6 bases respectively, with 8 bases between them. The germline V gene has CDR1 DFQATT and CDR2 SNEGSKA (reference sequence). The DNA for the CDR3 is TGCAGTGCTAGTTCGGATTCCGGGGAGCTGTTTTTT. It specifies CSASSDSGELFF.

This clonotype was seen ten or more times. Just one base apart from a much larger clone, this may be a read error. This chain joins TRBV20-1 and TRBJ2-5; 7 bases are shared with TRBD2. The CDR3 has 12 amino acids. The germline CDR1 and CDR2 sequences are DFQATT and SNEGSKA (reference sequence). V was pared by 2 bases and J by 3 bases, with 0 bases of the junction left unmatched. The CDR3 sequence: CSARLAEETQYF. The CDR3 DNA is TGCAGTGCTAGACTAGCGGAAGAGACCCAGTACTTC.

This clonotype has ten or more counts. The DNA of the CDR3 is TGCAGCGTTGACAAGGGCTATGAGCAGTTCTTC. Translating it yields CSVDKGYEQFF. The chain couples TRBV29-1 to TRBJ2-1, with no clear D. There are 11 residues in the CDR3. Germline CDR1 and CDR2: SQVTM and ANQGSEA. Trimming cost V 3 bases and J 8 bases, with 8 bases left between them.

This clonotype was detected ten times or more. The chain uses TRBV12-3 or TRBV12-4 and TRBJ1-2, with D possibly being TRBD1 (6 bases). CDR3 length: 12 residues. V was cut by 5 bases and J by 8 bases, with 12 bases left in between. The CDR3 nucleotides read TGTGCCAGCAGTCCCCAGGGGAGGGGCTACACCTTC. It translates to CASSPQGRGYTF.

This clonotype was counted many times. This chain links TRBV5-1 with TRBJ2-3, with 10 bases aligning to TRBD2. Losses at the gene ends were 2 bases for V and 3 bases for J; bases not matched to a gene: 21. Germline V lookup: CDR1 SGHRS, CDR2 YFSETQ. This CDR3 contains 21 residues. The CDR3 DNA sequence: TGCGCCAGCAGCTTACCAATTAGACTAGCGGGTTCATCAAGGGCTACAGATACGCAGTATTTT. As protein: CASSLPIRLAGSSRATDTQYF. Full variable domain (missing parts from reference TRBV5-1 and TRBJ2-3): KAGVTQTPRYLIKTRGQQVTLSCSPISGHRSVSWYQQTPGQGLQFLFEYFSETQRNKGNFPGRFSGRQFSNSRSEMNVSTLELGDSALYLCASSLPIRLAGSSRATDTQYFGPGTRLTVL.

The chain joins TRBV7-3 to TRBJ1-2, with 8 positions matching TRBD1. The CDR3 is made up of 15 amino acids. The V gene's germline CDR1 is SGHTA and CDR2 FQGTGA. Losses at the gene ends were 5 bases for V and 9 bases for J; bases not matched to a gene: 14. The CDR3 here is CASSLVPGTGRSYTF. DNA of the CDR3: TGTGCCAGCAGCCTAGTCCCGGGGACAGGACGAAGCTACACCTTC.

This clonotype was found many times. The chain recombines TRBV4-3 with TRBJ2-7; D is possibly TRBD2 (6 bases). Germline lookup yields CDR1 LGHNA and CDR2 YSLEER. This CDR3 spans 16 amino acids. The ends were cut back, 0 bases at V and 0 bases at J, with 12 bases in the middle. This CDR3 is CASSQELGRSSYEQYF. CDR3 bases: TGCGCCAGCAGCCAAGAACTGGGGAGGAGCTCCTACGAGCAGTACTTC.

This clonotype has a handful of counts. V is TRBV20-1 and J is TRBJ2-3; 12 nucleotides agree with TRBD1. V shed 3 bases and J 2 bases; nucleotides not matched to a gene: 9. Germline values: CDR1 DFQATT, CDR2 SNEGSKA (reference sequence). The CDR3 is made up of 17 amino acids. The CDR3 sequence: CSASHGTGGAVTDTQYF. CDR3 DNA sequence: TGCAGTGCTAGCCACGGGACAGGGGGCGCCGTCACAGATACGCAGTATTTT.

This clonotype was recorded at least ten times. The chain links TRBV20-1 to TRBJ2-2, with D possibly TRBD2 on 6 matching bases. Germline assignment: CDR1 DFQATT and CDR2 SNEGSKA (reference sequence). The ends were cut back, 0 bases at V and 0 bases at J, with 14 bases in the middle. There are 17 residues in the CDR3. The CDR3 sequence is CSARDSLSGSNTGELFF. The CDR3 DNA reads TGCAGTGCTAGAGATAGTCTTAGCGGTTCGAACACCGGGGAGCTGTTTTTT.

The chain is built from TRBV5-1 and TRBJ2-1; TRBD2 matches at 9 bases. The CDR3 extends over 15 amino acids. Germline assignment: CDR1 SGHRS and CDR2 YFSETQ. V lost 2 bases, J lost 8 bases, and 8 bases stayed unmatched. The CDR3 DNA is TGCGCCAGCAGCTTCCGCGGGAGGGCCCTCGATGAGCAGTTCTTC. It specifies CASSFRGRALDEQFF.

This clonotype was detected many times. The rearrangement links TRBV20-1 to TRBJ2-2; no definite D call. Per germline, CDR1 DFQATT and CDR2 SNEGSKA (reference sequence). The CDR3 is 13 amino acids. V was cut by 2 bases and J by 3 bases, with 7 bases left in between. DNA of the CDR3: TGCAGTGCTAGAAAGGTGGACACCGGGGAGCTGTTTTTT. Translation: CSARKVDTGELFF.

This clonotype was detected ten times or more. The chain joins TRBV25-1 to TRBJ2-6; a weak D match, TRBD1 (6 bases). The germline V gene encodes CDR1 MGHDK and CDR2 SYGVNS. V lost 7 bases to trimming and J lost 0 bases, with 13 bases between them. This CDR3 is built from 16 residues. CDR3 amino acids: CASTVTGHSGANVLTF. The CDR3 DNA follows: TGTGCCAGCACAGTAACAGGGCACTCTGGGGCCAACGTCCTGACTTTC.